These 16 T cell receptor beta chains originate from one sample sequenced in a study of blood T cell repertoires in COVID-19. Here immunoSEQ multiplex PCR was the method, and the copy in TCRdb shows in-frame clones only, minus some. The sample lists 140,000 to 150,000 clones; 65% to 85% were seen once. Source material: peripheral blood. The receptor source for this set is a woman between 55 and 75 years old with acute or convalescent COVID-19.

The rearrangement joins TRBV7-6 to TRBJ1-5; D not certain. CDR3 length: 15 amino acids. Germline assignment: CDR1 SGHVS and CDR2 FNYEAQ. Trimming took 1 base from V and 4 from J, leaving 11 bases between them. The CDR3 region is CASSLGSGSNQPQHF. The CDR3 DNA follows: TGTGCCAGCAGCTTAGGATCGGGGTCGAATCAGCCCCAGCATTTT.

The V gene is TRBV6-1, the J gene TRBJ1-4; D might be TRBD1 (5 bases). The CDR3 runs to 15 residues. Per germline, CDR1 MNHNS and CDR2 SASEGT. V gave up 3 bases and J gave up 7 bases, with 15 bases separating them. For the CDR3, the DNA is TGTGCCAGCAGTGATGCGGCAGGGTCTAGTGAAAAACTGTTTTTT. The encoded protein is CASSDAAGSSEKLFF.

V is TRBV25-1 and J is TRBJ1-1, with 7 bases aligning to TRBD1. In germline, CDR1 is MGHDK, CDR2 SYGVNS. V shed 6 bases, J shed 4 bases, and the junction held 8 bases outside the gene matches. The CDR3 extends over 14 amino acids. CDR3 protein: CASRETGLATEAFF. In DNA form, the CDR3 reads TGTGCCAGCAGAGAGACAGGGCTGGCCACTGAAGCTTTCTTT.

The chain uses TRBV6-6 and TRBJ2-2, with TRBD2 matching 13 bases. The CDR3 spans 16 residues. V shed 5 bases and J 4 bases; nucleotides not matched to a gene: 4. Germline V gene sequence: CDR1 MNHNY, CDR2 SVGAGI (reference sequence). CDR3 nucleotides: TGTGCCAGCAGTCGGACTAGCGGGAGTCTCACCGGGGAGCTGTTTTTT. Its translation: CASSRTSGSLTGELFF.

The rearrangement joins TRBV5-1 to TRBJ1-3, with D uncertain. Per germline, CDR1 SGHRS and CDR2 YFSETQ. Trimming removed 0 bases from V and 4 bases from J, with 8 bases in between. This CDR3 region has 14 residues. The CDR3 sequence: CASSLGIEGNTIYF. The DNA of the CDR3 is TGCGCCAGCAGCTTGGGAATAGAAGGAAACACCATATATTTT.

The chain is built from TRBV4-1 and TRBJ1-2; D unclear. Trimming pared 5 bases from V and 3 bases from J, leaving 10 bases between. Germline CDR1 and CDR2: MGHRA and YSYEKL. The CDR3 has 13 residues. CDR3 sequence (DNA): TGCGCCAGCAGCGGGGAGTGGGACTATGGCTACACCTTC. This codes for CASSGEWDYGYTF.

This sequence joins TRBV24-1 and TRBJ2-1; a weak D match, TRBD1 (6 bases). CDR3 length: 14 residues. Germline V gene sequence: CDR1 KGHDR, CDR2 SFDVKD. V lost 0 bases, J lost 13 bases, and 15 bases lay in between. The CDR3 coding sequence is TGTGCCACCAGTGATTTGGCTACAGGGACGTCACAGTTCTTC. It translates to CATSDLATGTSQFF.

The chain carries TRBV11-2 and TRBJ2-5; 8 nucleotides agree with TRBD1. After removal of 0 bases from V and 4 bases from J, the junction contained 10 bases not matched to a gene. This CDR3 comprises 17 residues. Germline loops: CDR1 SGHAT, CDR2 FQNNGV. The CDR3 sequence is CASSLDGGVRGRETQYF. The DNA for the CDR3 is TGTGCCAGCAGCTTAGATGGAGGCGTCAGGGGGCGAGAGACCCAGTACTTC.

The gene calls are TRBV7-6 and TRBJ2-5; no clear D gene. CDR1 and CDR2 (germline): SGHVS, FNYEAQ. The CDR3 totals 15 residues. V was cut by 3 bases and J by 4 bases, with 15 bases left in between. CDR3 DNA: TGTGCCAGCAGCTTGGGCCGACCCATTGTAGAGACCCAGTACTTC. It yields the protein CASSLGRPIVETQYF.

The genes are TRBV5-1 and TRBJ2-7, with 8 nucleotides matching TRBD2. Germline loops: CDR1 SGHRS, CDR2 YFSETQ. Trimming took 4 bases from V and 2 from J; bases not matched to a gene: 11. This CDR3 region has 16 residues. The CDR3 reads CASSPRGGRPAYEQYF. CDR3 sequence (DNA): TGCGCCAGCAGCCCTCGGGGGGGGAGGCCAGCCTACGAGCAGTACTTC.

This clone was found a few times. The chain employs TRBV3-1 (or the pseudogene TRBV3-2) and TRBJ1-1, with 8 bases identical to TRBD1. The germline gives CDR1 LGHDT, CDR2 YNNKEL (reference sequence). V lost 0 bases, J lost 10 bases, and 4 bases stayed unmatched. This CDR3 is built from 13 residues. The CDR3 coding sequence is TGTGCCAGCAGCCAAGATCCGGGACAGGCAGCTTTCTTT. This sequence encodes CASSQDPGQAAFF.

As to this clone: At the DNA level, this CDR3 is encoded by other sequences in the same sample as well. This chain connects TRBV28 to TRBJ2-7; 7 nucleotides align to TRBD1. V lost 3 bases, J lost 3 bases, and 5 bases stayed unmatched. Germline-derived CDR1 and CDR2 are MDHEN and SYDVKM. CDR3 size: 14 residues. Here the CDR3 DNA reads TGTGCCAGCAGTTTTGAGGGGGCCTTCTACGAGCAGTACTTC. It codes for CASSFEGAFYEQYF.

The chain is built from TRBV28 and TRBJ2-1, with TRBD2 matching over 15 bases. V gave up 5 bases and J gave up 3 bases; unmatched junction bases: 8. Germline CDR1 reads MDHEN; CDR2 reads SYDVKM. The CDR3 has 18 residues. In DNA form, the CDR3 reads TGTGCCAGCAGTCCTTGGACTAGCGGGAGGGGCTTCTACAATGAGCAGTTCTTC. Translating gives CASSPWTSGRGFYNEQFF.

This clone was found a few times. The chain employs TRBV30 and TRBJ1-1; D call uncertain. V lost 5 bases, J lost 5 bases, and 15 bases lay in between. This CDR3 is built from 13 residues. Germline assignment: CDR1 GTSNPN and CDR2 SVGIG (reference sequence). CDR3 residues: CAWAPASRTEAFF. The CDR3 DNA reads as TGTGCCTGGGCTCCCGCCTCGAGGACTGAAGCTTTCTTT.

This clone was observed once. The V gene is TRBV18, the J gene TRBJ1-3; D is possibly TRBD1 (5 bases). The CDR3 has 15 amino acids. V lost 1 base, J lost 0 bases, and 7 bases lay in between. CDR1 KGHSH and CDR2 LQKENI come from the germline V gene. For the CDR3, the DNA is TGTGCCAGCTCACCACTCAGGGCCTCTGGAAACACCATATATTTT. Protein: CASSPLRASGNTIYF.

The CDR3 reads CASSIQSTASYEQYF. The CDR3 DNA sequence: TGTGCCAGTAGTATCCAGTCCACAGCTTCCTACGAGCAGTACTTC. The chain links TRBV19 to TRBJ2-7; no clear D gene. With 3 bases removed from V and 1 base from J, the gap between germline ends came to 13 bases. This CDR3 region has 15 residues. Germline V lookup: CDR1 LNHDA, CDR2 SQIVND (reference sequence). The full variable domain, completed using reference TRBV19 and TRBJ2-7, is DGGITQSPKYLFRKEGQNVTLSCEQNLNHDAMYWYRQDPGQGLRLIYYSQIVNDFQKGDIAEGYSVSREKKESFPLTVTSAQKNPTAFYLCASSIQSTASYEQYFGPGTRLTVT.